One and the same sample provided the 16 T cell receptor beta chains below, sequenced in a study of blood T cell repertoires in COVID-19. Here immunoSEQ multiplex PCR was the method, and the copy in TCRdb shows in-frame clones only, minus some. Among about 97,000 clones listed, about 85% were seen once. Sequencing was carried out using peripheral blood. These receptors were obtained from a man in his sixties with acute or convalescent COVID-19.

On this clone itself: This sample also contains other DNA sequences that code for the same CDR3. This sequence joins TRBV10-3 and TRBJ2-5; 10 nucleotides agree with TRBD1. There are 14 residues in the CDR3. The V segment lost 7 bases and the J segment 2 bases; nucleotides outside the gene matches: 4. The V gene's germline CDR1 is ENHRY and CDR2 SYGVKD. Here the CDR3 reads CAIKPGQGQETQYF. The CDR3 DNA reads as TGTGCCATCAAACCGGGACAGGGGCAAGAGACCCAGTACTTC.

The V gene is TRBV7-9, the J gene TRBJ1-1; 8 nucleotides match TRBD1. Per the germline V gene, CDR1 is SEHNR and CDR2 is FQNEAQ (reference sequence). The CDR3 totals 15 residues. J lost 5 bases, V lost 5 bases, and 10 bases had no gene match. Here the CDR3 reads CASSMDDRGYTEAFF. The CDR3 coding sequence is TGTGCCAGCAGCATGGACGACAGGGGATATACTGAAGCTTTCTTT. Together with reference TRBV7-9 and TRBJ1-1, the CDR3 gives the full variable domain: DTGVSQNPRHKITKRGQNVTFRCDPISEHNRLYWYRQTLGQGPEFLTYFQNEAQLEKSRLLSDRFSAERPKGSFSTLEIQRTEQGDSAMYLCASSMDDRGYTEAFFGQGTRLTVV.

The genes are TRBV19 and TRBJ1-2, with D possibly being TRBD1 (6 bases). Germline V gene lookup returns CDR1 LNHDA and CDR2 SQIVND (reference sequence). The V end was cut by 6 bases, the J end by 10 bases, with 18 bases between. The CDR3 loop spans 13 amino acids. The CDR3 sequence is CASSSHDRPDYTF. CDR3 coding DNA: TGTGCCAGTAGCTCCCATGACAGGCCAGACTACACCTTC.

The rearrangement links TRBV5-6 to TRBJ2-3; 14 bases are shared with TRBD2. CDR1 is SGHDT and CDR2 is YYEEEE in the germline V gene. The CDR3 has 18 residues. Trimming cost V 0 bases and J 5 bases; bases outside gene matches: 8. This chain's CDR3 is CASSLVWTSGGTGDTQYF. DNA of the CDR3: TGTGCCAGCAGCTTGGTGTGGACTAGCGGGGGGACGGGAGATACGCAGTATTTT.

V gene TRBV6-1 combines with J gene TRBJ2-2; TRBD1 agrees at 8 bases. V shed 3 bases, J shed 5 bases, and the junction held 8 bases outside the gene matches. CDR1 and CDR2 (germline): MNHNS, SASEGT. The CDR3 consists of 16 residues. This chain's CDR3 is CASSDPTGVVTGELFF. CDR3 nucleotide sequence: TGTGCCAGCAGTGATCCGACAGGGGTTGTAACCGGGGAGCTGTTTTTT.

The chain links TRBV6-2 or TRBV6-3 to TRBJ1-1, with 7 bases matching TRBD1. Germline CDR1 MNHEY, CDR2 SVGEGT. The CDR3 is 13 amino acids. After removal of 6 bases from V and 4 bases from J, the junction contained 5 bases not matched to a gene. Here the CDR3 reads CASSPNRGTEAFF. Here the CDR3 DNA reads TGTGCCAGCAGCCCCAACAGGGGCACTGAAGCTTTCTTT.

The chain uses TRBV5-6 and TRBJ1-3, with a tentative D call TRBD1 (5 bases). Trimming took 4 bases from V and 1 from J, leaving 12 bases between them. This CDR3 spans 15 amino acids. Germline V gene data show CDR1 as SGHDT and CDR2 as YYEEEE. CDR3 sequence (DNA): TGTGCCAGCAGCGCCCGGGGGGAATCTGGAAACACCATATATTTT. Translated, it gives CASSARGESGNTIYF. Together with reference TRBV5-6 and TRBJ1-3, the CDR3 gives the full variable domain: DAGVTQSPTHLIKTRGQQVTLRCSPKSGHDTVSWYQQALGQGPQFIFQYYEEEERQRGNFPDRFSGHQFPNYSSELNVNALLLGDSALYLCASSARGESGNTIYFGEGSWLTVV.

This chain joins TRBV7-2 and TRBJ2-1; 9 bases fit TRBD1. Trimming took 1 base from V and 8 from J; bases not matched to a gene: 6. CDR1 is SGHTA, CDR2 FQGNSA, per germline. The CDR3 is 15 amino acids. CDR3 sequence reads: CASSLGGTGSYEQFF. The CDR3 bases are TGTGCCAGCAGCTTAGGTGGGACAGGGAGTTATGAGCAGTTCTTC.

This chain connects TRBV5-5 to TRBJ1-2, with D uncertain. V was clipped by 7 bases and J by 0 bases, with 10 bases between them. The CDR3 totals 13 residues. Germline CDR1 SGHKS, CDR2 YYEKEE (reference sequence). CDR3 region: CASGQTPNYGYTF. DNA for the CDR3: TGTGCCAGCGGGCAGACCCCTAACTATGGCTACACCTTC.

The chain couples TRBV2 to TRBJ2-7; 13 nucleotides line up with TRBD2. The CDR3 spans 17 residues. The V gene end was trimmed by 6 bases and the J gene end by 2 bases; junction bases not matched to a gene: 10. The V gene's germline CDR1 is SNHLY and CDR2 FYNNEI. The CDR3 region is CASSQKRGLAGTYEQYF. CDR3 nucleotide sequence: TGTGCCAGCAGCCAAAAGAGGGGACTAGCGGGAACCTACGAGCAGTACTTC.

This chain joins TRBV19 and TRBJ2-1, with a weak D call TRBD2 (7 bases). The CDR3 has 15 amino acids. The germline V and J ends were trimmed by 3 bases and 7 bases, with 16 bases remaining between them. The germline CDR1 and CDR2 sequences are LNHDA and SQIVND (reference sequence). The CDR3 loop is CASSMGGPGWNEQFF. The CDR3 coding sequence is TGTGCCAGTAGTATGGGGGGGCCCGGCTGGAATGAGCAGTTCTTC.

Written as DNA, the CDR3 is TGTGCCAGCAGCTTGGTTAGGACAGGGTTTGGGAATGAGCAGTTCTTC. Translating gives CASSLVRTGFGNEQFF. The chain couples TRBV5-5 to TRBJ2-1, with 8 positions matching TRBD1. The trim removed 0 bases at V and 7 bases at J, leaving 9 bases unmatched. Germline lookup yields CDR1 SGHKS and CDR2 YYEKEE (reference sequence). The CDR3 runs 16 residues. Based on the CDR3 plus reference TRBV5-5 and TRBJ2-1, the full variable domain is DAGVTQSPTHLIKTRGQQVTLRCSPISGHKSVSWYQQVLGQGPQFIFQYYEKEERGRGNFPDRFSARQFPNYSSELNVNALLLGDSALYLCASSLVRTGFGNEQFFGPGTRLTVL.

The chain has TRBV5-4 and TRBJ1-1, with 7 bases lining up with TRBD1. In germline, CDR1 is SGHNT, CDR2 YYREEE (reference sequence). This CDR3 region has 15 residues. With 1 base clipped from V and 3 bases from J, the junction kept 6 bases outside the gene matches. The CDR3 is CASSLNGQGDTEAFF. The CDR3 DNA sequence: TGTGCCAGCAGCTTGAACGGTCAGGGGGACACTGAAGCTTTCTTT.

This clone was recorded once. The chain couples TRBV2 to TRBJ2-5; tentative D call: TRBD1 (5 bases). V dropped 2 bases and J dropped 0 bases, with 7 bases sitting between them. Germline CDR1 reads SNHLY; CDR2 reads FYNNEI. CDR3 length: 14 amino acids. CDR3 DNA: TGTGCCAGCAGTGAAACAGGATACCAAGAGACCCAGTACTTC. Translating it yields CASSETGYQETQYF.

The genes are TRBV4-3 and TRBJ1-4; tentative D call: TRBD1 (5 bases). Germline V gene data show CDR1 as LGHNA and CDR2 as YSLEER. V shed 0 bases and J shed 2 bases, with 7 bases lying between them. The CDR3 covers 15 residues. CDR3: CASSQERGTNEKLFF. The CDR3 coding sequence is TGCGCCAGCAGCCAAGAGCGGGGGACTAATGAAAAACTGTTTTTT.

This sequence joins TRBV20-1 and TRBJ2-5; D is uncertain. The V and J ends lost 3 bases and 2 bases respectively, with 10 bases between them. Germline V gene data show CDR1 as DFQATT and CDR2 as SNEGSKA (reference sequence). This CDR3 has 13 amino acids. The CDR3 DNA reads TGCAGTGCTAGTGGTCTTCAGCAAGAGACCCAGTACTTC. This translates into CSASGLQQETQYF.